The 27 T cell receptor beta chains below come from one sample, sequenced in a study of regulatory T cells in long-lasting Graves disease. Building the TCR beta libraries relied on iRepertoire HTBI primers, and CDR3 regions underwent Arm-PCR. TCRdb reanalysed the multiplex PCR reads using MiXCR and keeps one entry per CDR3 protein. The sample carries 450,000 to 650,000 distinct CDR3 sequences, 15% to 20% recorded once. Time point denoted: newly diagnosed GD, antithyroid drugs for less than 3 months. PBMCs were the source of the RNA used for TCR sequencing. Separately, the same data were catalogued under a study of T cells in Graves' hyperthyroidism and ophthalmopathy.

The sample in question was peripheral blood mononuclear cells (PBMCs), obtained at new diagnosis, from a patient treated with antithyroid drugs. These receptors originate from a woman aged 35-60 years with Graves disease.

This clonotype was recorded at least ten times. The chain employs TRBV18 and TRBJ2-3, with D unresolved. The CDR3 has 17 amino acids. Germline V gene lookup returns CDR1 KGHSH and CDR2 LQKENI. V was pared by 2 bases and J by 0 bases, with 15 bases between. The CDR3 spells CASSPYIAGRSTDTQYF. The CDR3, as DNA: TGTGCCAGCTCACCATATATAGCAGGACGTAGCACAGATACGCAGTATTTT.

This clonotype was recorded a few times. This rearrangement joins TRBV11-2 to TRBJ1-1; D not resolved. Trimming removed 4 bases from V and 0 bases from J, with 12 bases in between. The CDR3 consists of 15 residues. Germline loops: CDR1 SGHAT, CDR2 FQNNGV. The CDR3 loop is CASSSIAIMNTEAFF. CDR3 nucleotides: TGTGCCAGCAGCTCCATCGCCATCATGAACACTGAAGCTTTCTTT.

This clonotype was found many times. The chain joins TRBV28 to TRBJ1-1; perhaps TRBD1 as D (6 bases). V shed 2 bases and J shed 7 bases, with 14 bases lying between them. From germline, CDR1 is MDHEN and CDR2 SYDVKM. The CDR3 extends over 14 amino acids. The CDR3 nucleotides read TGTGCCAGCAGTTTAAGTAAGGGGGATGGTGAAGCTTTCTTT. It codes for CASSLSKGDGEAFF.

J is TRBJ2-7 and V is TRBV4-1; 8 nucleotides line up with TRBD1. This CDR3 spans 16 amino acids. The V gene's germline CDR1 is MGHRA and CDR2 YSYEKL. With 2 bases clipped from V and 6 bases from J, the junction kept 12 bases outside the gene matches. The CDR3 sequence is CASSQNTRRQGFEQYF. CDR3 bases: TGCGCCAGCAGCCAAAATACCAGGAGACAGGGGTTCGAGCAGTACTTC.

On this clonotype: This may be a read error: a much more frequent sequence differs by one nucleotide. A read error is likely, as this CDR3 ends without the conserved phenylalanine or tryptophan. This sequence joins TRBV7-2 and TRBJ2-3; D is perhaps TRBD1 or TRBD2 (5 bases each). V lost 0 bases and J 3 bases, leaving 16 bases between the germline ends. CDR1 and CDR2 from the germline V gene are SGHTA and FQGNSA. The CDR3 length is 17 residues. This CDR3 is CASSLATSRGRTDTQYL. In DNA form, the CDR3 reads TGTGCCAGCAGCTTAGCTACTAGTAGGGGCCGGACAGATACGCAGTATCTT.

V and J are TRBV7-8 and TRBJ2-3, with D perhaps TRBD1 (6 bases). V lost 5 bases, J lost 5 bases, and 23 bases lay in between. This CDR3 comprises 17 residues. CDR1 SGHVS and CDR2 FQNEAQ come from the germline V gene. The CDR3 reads CASSPQGVGARVDTQYF. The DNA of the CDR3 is TGTGCCAGCAGCCCCCAAGGAGTGGGGGCGCGGGTAGATACGCAGTATTTT.

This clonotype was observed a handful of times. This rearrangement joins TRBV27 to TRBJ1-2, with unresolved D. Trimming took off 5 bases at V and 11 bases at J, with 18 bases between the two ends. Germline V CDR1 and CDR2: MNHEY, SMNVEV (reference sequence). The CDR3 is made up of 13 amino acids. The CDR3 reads CASSEGSRPRYTF. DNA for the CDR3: TGTGCCAGCAGTGAGGGATCGAGGCCCCGATACACCTTC.

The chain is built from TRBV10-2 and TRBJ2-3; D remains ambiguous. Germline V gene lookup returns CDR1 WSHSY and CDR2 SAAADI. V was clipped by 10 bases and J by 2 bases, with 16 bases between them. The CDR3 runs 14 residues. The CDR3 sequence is CATGRESVTDTQYF. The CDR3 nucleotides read TGCGCCACCGGAAGGGAATCTGTCACAGATACGCAGTATTTT.

CDR3 nucleotide sequence: TGTGCCACCAAGGGGGAGGGGACTGAAGCTTTCTTT. Its protein product is CATKGEGTEAFF. The J gene is TRBJ1-1, the V gene TRBV7-9; TRBD1 might be the D (6 bases). Germline V CDR1 and CDR2: SEHNR, FQNEAQ (reference sequence). The CDR3 is made up of 12 amino acids. V lost 10 bases and J 5 bases, leaving 14 bases between the germline ends.

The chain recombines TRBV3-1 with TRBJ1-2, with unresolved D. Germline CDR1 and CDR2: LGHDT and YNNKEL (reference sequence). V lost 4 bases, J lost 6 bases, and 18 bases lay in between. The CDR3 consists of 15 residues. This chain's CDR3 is CASSPSRGIRNGYTF. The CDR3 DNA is TGTGCCAGCAGCCCCAGTCGTGGGATTCGCAATGGCTACACCTTC.

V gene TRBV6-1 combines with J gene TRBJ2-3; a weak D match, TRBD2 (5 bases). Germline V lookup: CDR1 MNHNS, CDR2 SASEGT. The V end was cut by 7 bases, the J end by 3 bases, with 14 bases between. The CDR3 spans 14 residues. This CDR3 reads CASKLSGGTDTQYF. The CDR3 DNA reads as TGTGCCAGCAAACTGTCCGGAGGTACAGATACGCAGTATTTT.

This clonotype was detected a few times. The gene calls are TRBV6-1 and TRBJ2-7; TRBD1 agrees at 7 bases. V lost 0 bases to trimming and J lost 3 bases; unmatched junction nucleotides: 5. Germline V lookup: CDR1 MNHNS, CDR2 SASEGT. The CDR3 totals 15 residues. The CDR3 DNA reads TGTGCCAGCAGTGAAGCGCCGGGACAGATCTACGAGCAGTACTTC. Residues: CASSEAPGQIYEQYF.

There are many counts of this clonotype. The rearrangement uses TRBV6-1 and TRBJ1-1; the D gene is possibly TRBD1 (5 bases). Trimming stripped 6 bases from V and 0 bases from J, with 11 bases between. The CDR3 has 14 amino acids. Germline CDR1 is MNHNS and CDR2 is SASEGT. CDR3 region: CASRRQSLNTEAFF. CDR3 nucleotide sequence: TGTGCCAGCAGACGACAGAGTTTGAACACTGAAGCTTTCTTT.

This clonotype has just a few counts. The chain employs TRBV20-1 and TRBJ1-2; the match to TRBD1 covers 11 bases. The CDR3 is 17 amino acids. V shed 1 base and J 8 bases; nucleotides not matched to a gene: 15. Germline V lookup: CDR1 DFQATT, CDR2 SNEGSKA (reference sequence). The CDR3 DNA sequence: TGCAGTGCTAGAGTCCTCGGACAGGGGGCCCCCTATGGCGGCTACACCTTC. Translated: CSARVLGQGAPYGGYTF.

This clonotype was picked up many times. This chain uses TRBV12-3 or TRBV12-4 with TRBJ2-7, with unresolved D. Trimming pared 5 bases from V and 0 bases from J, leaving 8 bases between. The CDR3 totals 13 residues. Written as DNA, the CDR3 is TGTGCCAGCAGTGGGCCGAGCTCCTACGAGCAGTACTTC. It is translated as CASSGPSSYEQYF.

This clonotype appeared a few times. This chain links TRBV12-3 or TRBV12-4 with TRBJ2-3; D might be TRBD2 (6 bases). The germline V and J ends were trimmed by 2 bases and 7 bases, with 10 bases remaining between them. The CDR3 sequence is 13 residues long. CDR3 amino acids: CASSLRGAHTQYF. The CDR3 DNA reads TGTGCCAGCAGTTTACGCGGGGCCCATACGCAGTATTTT.

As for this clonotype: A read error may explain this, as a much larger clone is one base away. CDR3 region: CASSRDRPSGNEKLFF. In DNA form, the CDR3 reads TGTGCCAGCAGTCGGGACAGGCCTTCGGGTAATGAAAAACTGTTTTTT. The chain employs TRBV2 and TRBJ1-4; 8 nucleotides match TRBD1. CDR1 and CDR2 from the germline V gene are SNHLY and FYNNEI. The CDR3 is 16 amino acids. V lost 5 bases, J lost 4 bases, and 9 bases stayed unmatched.

The CDR3 coding sequence is TGTGCCAGCAGCTTGGTTGAGCGGGGGGTCAAGGATACGCAGTATTTT. As protein: CASSLVERGVKDTQYF. The chain is built from TRBV5-4 and TRBJ2-3, with 9 bases matching TRBD2. J was trimmed by 6 bases and V by 0 bases; bases with no gene match: 8. The germline gives CDR1 SGHNT, CDR2 YYREEE (reference sequence). The CDR3 has 16 residues.

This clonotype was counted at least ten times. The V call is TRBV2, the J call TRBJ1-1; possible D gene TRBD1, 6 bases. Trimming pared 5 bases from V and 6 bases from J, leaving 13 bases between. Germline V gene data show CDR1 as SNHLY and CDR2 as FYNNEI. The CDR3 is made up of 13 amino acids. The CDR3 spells CASSLGQSAEAFF. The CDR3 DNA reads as TGTGCCAGCAGTCTAGGACAGTCGGCTGAAGCTTTCTTT. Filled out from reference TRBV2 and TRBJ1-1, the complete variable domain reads EPEVTQTPSHQVTQMGQEVILRCVPISNHLYFYWYRQILGQKVEFLVSFYNNEISEKSEIFDDQFSVERPDGSNFTLKIRSTKLEDSAMYFCASSLGQSAEAFFGQGTRLTVV.

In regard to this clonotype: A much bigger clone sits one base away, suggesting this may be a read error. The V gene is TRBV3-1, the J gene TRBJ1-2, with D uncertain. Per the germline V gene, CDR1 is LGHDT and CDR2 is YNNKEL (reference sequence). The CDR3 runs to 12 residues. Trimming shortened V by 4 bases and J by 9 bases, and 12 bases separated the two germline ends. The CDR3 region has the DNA TGTGCCAGCAGCCTCCAACGGGGTAGCTACACCTTC. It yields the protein CASSLQRGSYTF.

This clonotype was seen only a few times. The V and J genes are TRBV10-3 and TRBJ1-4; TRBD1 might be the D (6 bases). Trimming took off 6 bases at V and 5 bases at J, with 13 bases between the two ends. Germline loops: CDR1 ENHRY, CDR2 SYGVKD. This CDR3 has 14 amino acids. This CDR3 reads CAIRDGQPNEKLFF. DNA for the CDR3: TGTGCCATCAGGGACGGACAGCCAAATGAAAAACTGTTTTTT.

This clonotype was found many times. The CDR3, as DNA: TGCAGTGCAATCGAACCGGGACAGGGGACCCGAGGCTACACCTTC. Translating gives CSAIEPGQGTRGYTF. J is TRBJ1-2 and V is TRBV20-1, with 10 bases matching TRBD1. The trim removed 6 bases at V and 8 bases at J, leaving 15 bases unmatched. The CDR3 sequence is 15 residues long. Germline lookup yields CDR1 DFQATT and CDR2 SNEGSKA (reference sequence).

CDR3 nucleotide sequence: TGTGCCAGCAGTCCTAAAGGGGGGTGGACTGAAGCTTTCTTT. Its protein product is CASSPKGGWTEAFF. The V call is TRBV6-1, the J call TRBJ1-1; D is possibly TRBD1 (6 bases). The CDR3 loop spans 14 amino acids. V was shortened by 5 bases and J by 5 bases, with 15 bases between the two germline ends. Germline CDR1 and CDR2: MNHNS and SASEGT.

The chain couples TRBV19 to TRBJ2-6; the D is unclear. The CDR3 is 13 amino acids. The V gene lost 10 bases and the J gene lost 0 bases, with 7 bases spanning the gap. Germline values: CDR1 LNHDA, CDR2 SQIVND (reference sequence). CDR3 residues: CATCNSGANVLTF. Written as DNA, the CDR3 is TGTGCCACCTGCAACTCTGGGGCCAACGTCCTGACTTTC. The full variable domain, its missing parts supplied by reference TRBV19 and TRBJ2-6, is DGGITQSPKYLFRKEGQNVTLSCEQNLNHDAMYWYRQDPGQGLRLIYYSQIVNDFQKGDIAEGYSVSREKKESFPLTVTSAQKNPTAFYLCATCNSGANVLTFGAGSRLTVL.

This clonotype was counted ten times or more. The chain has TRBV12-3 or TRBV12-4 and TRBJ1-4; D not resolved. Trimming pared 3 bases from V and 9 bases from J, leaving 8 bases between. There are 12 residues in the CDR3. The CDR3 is CASSFGQQKLFF. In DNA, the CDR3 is TGTGCCAGCAGTTTTGGGCAGCAAAAACTGTTTTTT.

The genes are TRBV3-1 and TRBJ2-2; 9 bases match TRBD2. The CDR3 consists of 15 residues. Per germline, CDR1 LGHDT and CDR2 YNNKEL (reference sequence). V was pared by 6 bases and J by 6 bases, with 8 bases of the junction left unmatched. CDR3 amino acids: CASSILAGRAGELFF. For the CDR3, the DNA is TGTGCCAGCAGTATTCTAGCGGGGAGGGCCGGGGAGCTGTTTTTT.

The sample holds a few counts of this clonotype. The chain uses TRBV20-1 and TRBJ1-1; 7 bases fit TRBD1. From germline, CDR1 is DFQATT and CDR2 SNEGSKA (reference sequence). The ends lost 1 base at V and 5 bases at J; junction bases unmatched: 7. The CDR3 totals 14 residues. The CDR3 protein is CSARGGRGVTEAFF. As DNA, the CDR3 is TGCAGTGCTAGAGGAGGCAGGGGGGTTACTGAAGCTTTCTTT.